The sample holds one count of the clone carrying this T cell receptor beta chain. The CDR3 totals 15 residues. In germline, CDR1 is MNHEY, CDR2 SMNVEV (reference sequence). V gave up 3 bases and J gave up 4 bases, with 15 bases separating them. This sample was included in a study of blood T cell repertoires in COVID-19. The wider study: COVID-19 samples collected from the United States, Italy and Spain covered acute and convalescent phases. PBMCs, B-cell-depleted T cells, or T cells were the source of the cDNA or gDNA that made up the material.

Source study methods: Nucleated cell number was recorded as an estimate derived from reference gene primer amplification. Here immunoSEQ multiplex PCR was the method, and the copy in TCRdb shows in-frame clones only, minus some. V, J and clone size were drawn from that table, and D and trimming were deduced from the DNA. The sample holds 130,000 or so clones, 70% to 85% seen once. Specimen: peripheral blood. The chain has TRBV27 and TRBJ1-1; perhaps TRBD1 as D (6 bases). The receptor was isolated from a woman of 80 years or more with acute or convalescent COVID-19. The chain's CDR3 is CASSFRPGASTEAFF. DNA for the CDR3: TGTGCCAGCAGTTTTCGTCCAGGGGCTAGCACTGAAGCTTTCTTT.